This T cell receptor beta chain was identified in a study of graft-versus-host responses after intestinal transplantation. The wider study: All recipients were given anti-thymocyte globulin induction, and tacrolimus and steroids were then administered for around three years.

Generated by immunoSEQ multiplex PCR, the TCRdb table keeps only in-frame clones and is missing some. This sample carries around 37,000 clones, 83% of them seen once, and the ten largest clones take roughly 3.6%. Whole-study results and caveats: Individuals who had graft-donor T cell macrochimerism had allografts that showed high graft-versus-host to host-versus-graft clonal ratios. Analysis identified GvH clones in recipient marrow, with some appearing first in ileum or blood.

Concerning this clone itself: Its antigen is unidentified.

This receptor was identified in a human patient who received an intestinal transplant, so some T cells may come from the graft donor. The sample was PBMCs, taken 1070 days after transplant.

CDR3: CASSETGDWNEQFF. Written as DNA, the CDR3 is TGCGCCAGCAGTGAGACAGGGGATTGGAATGAGCAGTTCTTC. The V and J genes are TRBV10-1 and TRBJ2-1; 7 bases agree with TRBD1. Trimming took 2 bases from V and 7 from J; bases not matched to a gene: 5. The CDR3 totals 14 residues. The V gene's germline CDR1 is WNHNN and CDR2 SYGVQD (reference sequence).